One sample yielded the 6 T cell receptor beta chains listed below, sequenced in a study of T cells in women clearing cervical HPV infection. Clones were sequenced by immunoSEQ multiplex PCR, and TCRdb holds only the in-frame ones, with some missing. This sample's clone table lists 9,500 to 15,000 clones. Sequenced sample: blood buffy coat. The receptors originated from a woman between 18 and 70 years old with a cervical HPV16 infection that either progressed to CIN3+ or cleared (not recorded which).

On this clone: With the read ending 3 residues before the CDR3 end, the germline J gene is used to fill in that end. The chain links TRBV12-3 or TRBV12-4 to TRBJ2-2; D is unclear. CDR3 length: 13 amino acids. Trimming removed 3 bases at V and 4 bases at J, with 6 bases between. CDR3 DNA, as far as it was read: TGTGCCAGCAGTTTCGACTTCACCGGGGAG. It yields the protein CASSFDFTGE. The complete CDR3 protein is CASSFDFTGELFF.

A remark on this clone: Sequencing ends 3 residues short of the CDR3 end; the germline J gene provides the rest. This chain uses TRBV7-3 with TRBJ2-7, with D maybe TRBD2 (6 bases). Trimming shortened V by 3 bases and J by 2 bases, and 23 bases separated the two germline ends. CDR3 size: 18 residues. Germline V gene lookup returns CDR1 SGHTA and CDR2 FQGTGA. CDR3 amino acids: CASSFIPPPGLSTYEQYF. CDR3 bases read: TGTGCCAGCAGCTTCATCCCACCCCCGGGACTTTCAACCTACGAG. Together with reference TRBV7-3 and TRBJ2-7, the CDR3 gives the full variable domain: GAGVSQTPSNKVTEKGKYVELRCDPISGHTALYWYRQSLGQGPEFLIYFQGTGAADDSGLPNDRFFAVRPEGSVSTLKIQRTERGDSAVYLCASSFIPPPGLSTYEQYFGPGTRLTVT.

On this clone: From the germline J gene comes the end of the CDR3, since the read stops 3 residues before it. The chain carries TRBV30 and TRBJ1-2, with D possibly TRBD1 on 6 matching bases. The V gene's germline CDR1 is GTSNPN and CDR2 SVGIG (reference sequence). The CDR3 is made up of 10 amino acids. Trimming stripped 5 bases from V and 7 bases from J, with 8 bases between. CDR3: CAWRRGGYTF. The DNA read from the CDR3 is TGTGCCTGGCGCAGGGGTGGC.

A remark on this clone: From the germline J gene comes the end of the CDR3, since the read stops 3 residues before it. This rearrangement joins TRBV10-3 to TRBJ1-4, with 7 bases matching TRBD1. The CDR3 has 14 residues. V was clipped by 10 bases and J by 2 bases; unmatched bases: 7. Looked up from germline, CDR1 is ENHRY and CDR2 is SYGVKD. The part of the CDR3 DNA that was read is TGTGCCACCGGGACAGCGGACACTAATGAAAAA. Translation: CATGTADTNEK. The CDR3 in full is CATGTADTNEKLFF.

Comments on this clone: Read coverage stops 3 residues before the CDR3 terminus; the germline J gene supplies the remainder. This rearrangement joins TRBV20-1 to TRBJ2-7, with 7 bases identical to TRBD1. CDR1 is DFQATT and CDR2 is SNEGSKA in the germline V gene (reference sequence). The V gene end was trimmed by 2 bases and the J gene end by 2 bases; junction bases not matched to a gene: 9. The CDR3 is 15 amino acids. CDR3 DNA, as far as it was read: TGCAGTGCTAGACGGTCCGGGACAGCAACCTACGAG. Its protein is CSARRSGTATYE. The whole CDR3 protein reads CSARRSGTATYEQYF.

Note on this clone: The sequence runs out 3 residues before the end of the CDR3; the remainder is reconstructed from the germline J gene. V gene TRBV6-1 combines with J gene TRBJ1-1; tentative D call: TRBD1 (5 bases). Trimming took 4 bases from V and 5 from J, leaving 8 bases between them. CDR1 is MNHNS, CDR2 SASEGT, per germline. The CDR3 runs to 12 residues. The part of the CDR3 DNA that was read is TGTGCCAGCAGTGTACAGGCGACTGAA. Translated: CASSVQATE. The full CDR3 protein reads CASSVQATEAFF.